This TCR beta chain was identified during a study of T cells in Graves' hyperthyroidism and ophthalmopathy. Findings and limits, study-wide: Ophthalmopathy cases were set apart from stable hyperthyroidism by a 13 V-J model. Blood also held most thyroid clonotypes expanded beyond 0.001.

This clonotype was observed at least ten times. No antigen is known for it. There were TCR beta CDR3 regions amplified from RNA transcripts. In the first-round RT-PCR of the TCR CDR3, the HTBI primer set was used. MiXCR, applied by TCRdb to the multiplex PCR reads, yields one record per CDR3 protein. The sample has about 400,000 distinct CDR3 sequences; approximately 15% are singletons. This TCR came from a young woman with Graves' hyperthyroidism. The source material was blood.

The CDR3 coding sequence is TGTGCCAGCTCACGGGACAGCTACAATGAGCAGTTCTTC. This sequence encodes CASSRDSYNEQFF. This rearrangement joins TRBV9 to TRBJ2-1; TRBD1 matches 7 bases. The CDR3 runs 13 residues. V dropped 7 bases and J dropped 3; count of bases not matched to a gene: 4. The germline V gene encodes CDR1 SGDLS and CDR2 YYNGEE.